The sequence of this TCR beta chain was determined in a study of T cell responses to AZD1222 COVID-19 vaccine (dated by TCRdb to the early 2020s). For the wider study: AZD1222 recipients with second doses at about 4 weeks or about 12 weeks were pooled, because spike-specific TCR depth and breadth did not differ between schedules. A total of just over 230 trial participants underwent TCR sequencing, of whom roughly 210 had received two doses of AZD1222 and approximately 25 had received two doses of the MenACWY control vaccine. Trial participants were enrolled by age into 18-55, 56-69 and 70-plus year subgroups, with roughly 160, 29 and 62 TCR-sequenced participants respectively. Results and caveats for the whole study, not just this receptor: Conclusions about previously exposed vaccinees are limited, since just a handful of AZD1222 recipients were seropositive for SARS-CoV-2 at baseline. Vaccine-associated CD4 TCRs spanned the whole spike protein, with dominant responses in regions 160-218 and 743-854. After two AZD1222 doses, spike-specific TCR breadth and depth were significantly higher than at day 0 and than in MenACWY recipients. Because no day 14 peak-response samples were available, repertoires were characterized only after the peak T cell response. Participants were mostly white British, with more females than males. The authors suggested clonal diversity may have been underestimated. Epitopes outside the regions mutated in the B.1.351 and B.1.1.7 variants were reportedly recognized by nearly half of the unique spike-specific TCRs. The 56-69-year group was small, and its depth increase did not reach significance, likely because of low power.

The CDR3 regions of human TCRbeta chains were analyzed by immunosequencing. In the paper's pipeline: Repertoire TCRs were checked for matches against a reference library of SARS-CoV-2-specific TCRs that had been generated using the MIRA antigen-specificity platform. Breadth was defined as the fraction of unique TCRs that were SARS-CoV-2-associated, and depth was defined as the fraction of total T cells that were SARS-CoV-2-associated. Using the MIRA data, each spike-specific TCR was assigned both to the spike region to which the TCR was reactive and to a CD4 or CD8 class. Log10-transformed breadth and depth values were compared by one-way ANOVA with Sidak's multiple comparisons tests. TCRdb obtained this table from immuneACCESS and retained in-frame rearrangements with V and J assigned. These tables miss some clones; where compared with another copy, unresolved V genes account for less than half of the shortfall, and the remainder is unexplained. V and J calls and clone size are copied from that table; D and trimming were computed from the DNA. The sample includes more than 100,000 clones, with approximately 90% observed a single time. The ten largest clonotypes hold 1.5% to 2% of the sample.

This specimen's time point label, per the study, means: baseline before first vaccination. Samples from vaccinated people were obtained from the UK trials COV001 and COV002, which included a single-blind randomized controlled phase 2/3 trial of AZD1222 (ChAdOx1 nCoV-19) in healthy adults. For TCRbeta chain sequencing, PBMC samples from trial participants were taken at day 0 and at day 28 after the second dose. On this clone: Its recognized antigen is unknown. No clone much larger than this one lies a single base away; base qualities are absent.

This clonotype was obtained from an adult in good health. The sample consisted of peripheral blood, taken on day 0 of AZD1222 vaccination.

The CDR3 protein sequence reads: CASSLAARSDRVVPYEQYF. The DNA is TGCGCCAGCAGCTTGGCCGCCAGGTCCGACAGGGTGGTGCCCTACGAGCAGTACTTC. The chain links TRBV5-1 with TRBJ2-7, and TRBD1 matches 7 of the central bases. CDR3 length: 19 amino acids, cysteine to phenylalanine. Of all the DNA, just the CDR3 is kept, 57 bases in frame from base 1. Taken from the germline V gene, the CDR1 and CDR2 loops are SGHRS and YFSETQ. Ends trimmed: V by 0 bases, J by 2 bases; bases unmatched to a gene: 17.